Listed here are 27 T cell receptor beta chains from one sample, sequenced in a study of regulatory T cells in long-lasting Graves disease. Time point described: newly diagnosed GD, antithyroid drugs for less than 3 months. RNA from PBMCs was the source of the TCR library. Sequencing libraries for TCR beta were prepared with iRepertoire HTBI primers and Arm-PCR of CDR3 regions. TCRdb redid the calling of the multiplex PCR reads with MiXCR, one entry per CDR3 protein. The top ten clones hold 12% of a sample with 530,000 or so distinct CDR3 sequences, 15% to 20% of them seen once. These records were also assigned to another study, of T cells in Graves' hyperthyroidism and ophthalmopathy.

This specimen was peripheral blood mononuclear cells (PBMCs), taken at new diagnosis, from a patient treated with antithyroid drugs. The receptors derive from a man between 18 and 29 years old with Graves disease.

Many counts were recorded for this clonotype. The chain combines TRBV7-8 with TRBJ2-3; TRBD1 agrees at 9 bases. The CDR3 has 16 residues. CDR1 and CDR2 from the germline V gene are SGHVS and FQNEAQ. V was pared by 5 bases and J by 0 bases, with 6 bases of the junction left unmatched. CDR3 DNA: TGTGCCAGCAGCGAGCACGGGACAGGGAGCACAGATACGCAGTATTTT. Translating it yields CASSEHGTGSTDTQYF. The entire variable domain, with the rest obtained from reference TRBV7-8 and TRBJ2-3, is as follows: GAGVSQSPRYKVAKRGQDVALRCDPISGHVSLFWYQQALGQGPEFLTYFQNEAQLDKSGLPSDRFFAERPEGSVSTLKIQRTQQEDSAVYLCASSEHGTGSTDTQYFGPGTRLTVL.

The chain combines TRBV27 with TRBJ2-2, with D perhaps TRBD1 (5 bases). From germline, CDR1 is MNHEY and CDR2 SMNVEV (reference sequence). V was cut by 2 bases and J by 6 bases, with 10 bases left in between. CDR3 size: 14 residues. The CDR3, as DNA: TGTGCCAGCAGTTTACGGTCGACAGCCGGGGAGCTGTTTTTT. It specifies CASSLRSTAGELFF.

DNA for the CDR3: TGTGCCATCAGTTCTTACAGGGGAGGTCAAGAGACCCAGTACTTC. Translation: CAISSYRGGQETQYF. The chain combines TRBV10-3 with TRBJ2-5; D may be TRBD1 (7 bases). From germline, CDR1 is ENHRY and CDR2 SYGVKD. Trimming stripped 5 bases from V and 2 bases from J, with 15 bases between. The CDR3 runs 15 residues.

This clonotype was counted at least ten times. The V and J genes are TRBV2 and TRBJ1-6; weak D call: TRBD1 (6 bases). Germline V gene lookup returns CDR1 SNHLY and CDR2 FYNNEI. CDR3 size: 16 residues. Deletions cut 6 bases from V and 8 bases from J, with 20 bases between. The CDR3 sequence: CASSPTLRGIDSPLHF. The CDR3 DNA reads as TGTGCCAGCAGCCCCACCCTTAGGGGGATTGATTCACCCCTCCACTTT.

This clonotype occurred many times. This sequence joins TRBV5-1 and TRBJ2-7; 9 bases are a match to TRBD1. Germline lookup yields CDR1 SGHRS and CDR2 YFSETQ. The CDR3 totals 15 residues. The V and J ends lost 0 bases and 1 base, in that order; junction bases with no gene match: 2. The CDR3 region is CASSLGDRASYEQYF. The CDR3 nucleotides read TGCGCCAGCAGCTTGGGGGACAGGGCTTCCTACGAGCAGTACTTC.

The rearrangement joins TRBV30 to TRBJ1-2; D remains ambiguous. Germline V CDR1 and CDR2: GTSNPN, SVGIG (reference sequence). The ends were cut back, 5 bases at V and 0 bases at J, with 16 bases in the middle. The CDR3 consists of 15 residues. The CDR3 nucleotides are TGTGCCTGGCCCCGATGGGCAGGTGCTAACTATGGCTACACCTTC. Amino acid sequence: CAWPRWAGANYGYTF.

The gene calls are TRBV7-3 and TRBJ2-2; possible D gene TRBD2, 6 bases. From germline, CDR1 is SGHTA and CDR2 FQGTGA. V gave up 1 base and J gave up 1 base, with 13 bases separating them. The CDR3 has 17 residues. In nucleotides, the CDR3 is TGTGCCAGCAGCTTAATAAGGCGGGAAGGGAACACCGGGGAGCTGTTTTTT. This codes for CASSLIRREGNTGELFF.

The chain carries TRBV30 and TRBJ2-3; a weak D match, TRBD2 (5 bases). This CDR3 is built from 14 residues. Trimming removed 5 bases at V and 1 base at J, with 13 bases between. CDR1 and CDR2 from the germline V gene are GTSNPN and SVGIG (reference sequence). The chain's CDR3 is CAWASSSGTDTQYF. CDR3 DNA: TGTGCCTGGGCGTCTAGCTCGGGCACAGATACGCAGTATTTT.

V and J are TRBV5-1 and TRBJ2-7; 8 bases match TRBD2. Germline V gene sequence: CDR1 SGHRS, CDR2 YFSETQ. V shed 0 bases, J shed 7 bases, and the junction held 3 bases outside the gene matches. The CDR3 sequence is 13 residues long. The CDR3 here is CASSLGRGAEQYF. Here the CDR3 DNA reads TGCGCCAGCAGCTTGGGGCGGGGGGCGGAGCAGTACTTC.

This clonotype was observed many times. The chain recombines TRBV29-1 with TRBJ1-2, with D unclear. Trimming took off 0 bases at V and 4 bases at J, with 6 bases between the two ends. The CDR3 has 12 amino acids. Germline V gene data show CDR1 as SQVTM and CDR2 as ANQGSEA. The CDR3, as DNA: TGCAGCGTTGAAGATTCCGGCTATGGCTACACCTTC. Its translation: CSVEDSGYGYTF.

There are a few counts of this clonotype. V gene TRBV18 combines with J gene TRBJ2-7; 7 bases align to TRBD1. The CDR3 loop spans 17 amino acids. Looked up from germline, CDR1 is KGHSH and CDR2 is LQKENI. J lost 0 bases, V lost 3 bases, and 11 bases had no gene match. DNA of the CDR3: TGTGCCAGCTCACCCCCCCCTACAGGGGCAATCTCCTACGAGCAGTACTTC. It yields the protein CASSPPPTGAISYEQYF.

This clonotype was seen repeatedly, ten times or more. The chain joins TRBV2 to TRBJ2-5; D call uncertain. V was shortened by 3 bases and J by 4 bases, with 6 bases between the two germline ends. Looked up from germline, CDR1 is SNHLY and CDR2 is FYNNEI. The CDR3 has 12 residues. The CDR3 region is CASSEGRETQYF. In nucleotides, the CDR3 is TGTGCCAGCAGTGAGGGTCGAGAGACCCAGTACTTC.

The chain recombines TRBV19 with TRBJ2-7; perhaps TRBD1 as D (6 bases). Trimming stripped 4 bases from V and 1 base from J, with 11 bases between. The germline CDR1 and CDR2 sequences are LNHDA and SQIVND (reference sequence). The CDR3 totals 14 residues. The CDR3 loop is CASSTSGHSYEQYF. DNA of the CDR3: TGTGCCAGTAGTACCTCGGGACATTCCTACGAGCAGTACTTC.

This clonotype has only a few counts. A single base is all that separates this from a far larger clone, so a read error is likely. The chain couples TRBV11-2 to TRBJ2-3; TRBD2 agrees at 10 bases. This CDR3 spans 17 amino acids. Germline values: CDR1 SGHAT, CDR2 FQNNGV. CDR3 bases: TGTGCCAGCAGTTTAGCGGGAGGCTTCGTTAGCACAGATACGCAGTATTTT. This sequence encodes CASSLAGGFVSTDTQYF.

This clonotype was recorded at least ten times. The J gene is TRBJ2-1, the V gene TRBV30; D gene uncertain. V lost 2 bases and J 7 bases, leaving 15 bases between the germline ends. Germline V gene lookup returns CDR1 GTSNPN and CDR2 SVGIG (reference sequence). This CDR3 has 14 amino acids. CDR3 nucleotides: TGTGCCTGGAGTAACGGCGTTTATTCGAATGAGCAGTTCTTC. Residues: CAWSNGVYSNEQFF. The full variable domain, in which reference TRBV30 and TRBJ2-1 provide the parts outside the CDR3, is SQTIHQWPATLVQPVGSPLSLECTVEGTSNPNLYWYRQAAGRGLQLLFYSVGIGQISSEVPQNLSASRPQDRQFILSSKKLLLSDSGFYLCAWSNGVYSNEQFFGPGTRLTVL.

This clonotype was counted between two and nine times. The V call is TRBV29-1, the J call TRBJ1-1; D is unresolved. V lost 5 bases to trimming and J lost 1 base, with 5 bases between them. Germline CDR1 reads SQVTM; CDR2 reads ANQGSEA. The CDR3 runs to 11 residues. This CDR3 reads CSVHQNTEAFF. The CDR3 DNA sequence: TGCAGCGTTCACCAGAACACTGAAGCTTTCTTT.

V gene TRBV2 combines with J gene TRBJ2-2; the match to TRBD2 covers 11 bases. The CDR3 spans 15 residues. The germline gives CDR1 SNHLY, CDR2 FYNNEI. With 4 bases clipped from V and 5 bases from J, the junction kept 3 bases outside the gene matches. The CDR3 DNA is TGTGCCAGCAGTGTAGCGGGAGGGGATACCGGGGAGCTGTTTTTT. Translated, it gives CASSVAGGDTGELFF. The full variable domain, its missing parts supplied by reference TRBV2 and TRBJ2-2, is EPEVTQTPSHQVTQMGQEVILRCVPISNHLYFYWYRQILGQKVEFLVSFYNNEISEKSEIFDDQFSVERPDGSNFTLKIRSTKLEDSAMYFCASSVAGGDTGELFFGEGSRLTVL.

This clonotype was seen a few times. This sequence joins TRBV5-4 and TRBJ1-4; 7 nucleotides align to TRBD1. The length of the CDR3 is 14 residues. V shed 4 bases and J 5 bases; nucleotides not matched to a gene: 5. Germline values: CDR1 SGHNT, CDR2 YYREEE (reference sequence). The CDR3 nucleotides are TGTGCCAGCAGCCGGGACAGTAAGAATGAAAAACTGTTTTTT. Translating gives CASSRDSKNEKLFF.

This clonotype has more than one count but fewer than ten. The chain recombines TRBV20-1 with TRBJ1-1, with D unresolved. From germline, CDR1 is DFQATT and CDR2 SNEGSKA (reference sequence). The CDR3 consists of 14 residues. V dropped 3 bases and J dropped 4 bases, with 15 bases sitting between them. Here the CDR3 DNA reads TGCAGTGCTAGGGATCCTAACGGGGTCACTGAAGCTTTCTTT. Translated, it gives CSARDPNGVTEAFF.

This clonotype was recorded many times. The chain is built from TRBV12-3 or TRBV12-4 and TRBJ1-5; 10 positions agree with TRBD1. The CDR3 extends over 19 amino acids. With V trimmed by 1 base and J by 7 bases, 16 bases remained unmatched. CDR3 nucleotides: TGTGCCAGCAGTTTAGGGTTAGCACGGGGACAGGGGCTTGGGCAGCCCCAGCATTTT. Translated, it gives CASSLGLARGQGLGQPQHF.

The CDR3 protein is CASSRPTASNYGYTF. The CDR3 coding sequence is TGTGCCAGCAGCCGACCAACGGCGTCTAACTATGGCTACACCTTC. The rearrangement uses TRBV4-2 and TRBJ1-2, with D uncertain. The CDR3 spans 15 residues. Looked up from germline, CDR1 is LGHNA and CDR2 is YNFKEQ. Trimming cost V 4 bases and J 0 bases, with 12 bases left between them.

The chain couples TRBV12-3 or TRBV12-4 to TRBJ1-1; possible D gene TRBD1, 5 bases. The CDR3 extends over 19 amino acids. V was pared by 1 base and J by 3 bases, with 24 bases between. The CDR3 loop is CASSLGPRGERKFDTEAFF. CDR3 coding DNA: TGTGCCAGCAGTTTAGGGCCGCGGGGGGAGAGGAAGTTCGACACTGAAGCTTTCTTT.

This clonotype appeared many times. The chain employs TRBV7-2 and TRBJ2-1; no clear D gene. V shed 5 bases and J shed 0 bases, with 17 bases lying between them. Germline V gives CDR1 SGHTA, CDR2 FQGNSA. This CDR3 has 17 residues. This CDR3 reads CASSPYGGRSSYNEQFF. The CDR3 DNA is TGTGCCAGCAGCCCGTATGGTGGGCGGAGCTCCTACAATGAGCAGTTCTTC.

Many counts were recorded for this clonotype. This chain connects TRBV28 to TRBJ2-7, with a tentative D call TRBD2 (5 bases). Per the germline V gene, CDR1 is MDHEN and CDR2 is SYDVKM. The CDR3 length is 14 residues. V lost 6 bases to trimming and J lost 5 bases, with 17 bases between them. CDR3 sequence: CASSLSGNHDEQYF. In DNA, the CDR3 is TGTGCCAGCAGCCTTTCCGGGAACCATGACGAGCAGTACTTC.

The chain links TRBV5-1 to TRBJ2-7; 9 bases match TRBD2. Trimming cost V 0 bases and J 1 base; bases outside gene matches: 17. From germline, CDR1 is SGHRS and CDR2 YFSETQ. This CDR3 is 20 amino acids long. The CDR3 nucleotides read TGCGCCAGCAGCTTGGAGGCCCAGGGAGCGGGAGGTATCGGGTCCTACGAGCAGTACTTC. This sequence encodes CASSLEAQGAGGIGSYEQYF. The complete variable domain, with remaining parts taken from reference TRBV5-1 and TRBJ2-7, reads KAGVTQTPRYLIKTRGQQVTLSCSPISGHRSVSWYQQTPGQGLQFLFEYFSETQRNKGNFPGRFSGRQFSNSRSEMNVSTLELGDSALYLCASSLEAQGAGGIGSYEQYFGPGTRLTVT.

In this sample, this clonotype turned up a few times. The rearrangement links TRBV6-2 or TRBV6-3 to TRBJ1-4; 7 nucleotides line up with TRBD1. V lost 5 bases, J lost 5 bases, and 11 bases stayed unmatched. Germline lookup yields CDR1 MNHEY and CDR2 SVGEGT. The CDR3 contains 16 residues. The CDR3 DNA is TGTGCCAGCAGTGAACTCAGGGAACAGGGGAATGAAAAACTGTTTTTT. Its protein is CASSELREQGNEKLFF.

This clonotype was counted only a few times. The CDR3 region is CASSLSLSGTPETQYF. CDR3 sequence (DNA): TGCGCCAGCAGCCTATCACTCTCGGGGACCCCGGAGACGCAGTATTTT. The rearrangement uses TRBV5-1 and TRBJ2-3; D tentatively reads TRBD1 or TRBD2 (5 bases each). The germline gives CDR1 SGHRS, CDR2 YFSETQ. V shed 4 bases and J shed 9 bases, with 24 bases lying between them. This CDR3 contains 16 residues. The whole variable domain, filled in from reference TRBV5-1 and TRBJ2-3, reads KAGVTQTPRYLIKTRGQQVTLSCSPISGHRSVSWYQQTPGQGLQFLFEYFSETQRNKGNFPGRFSGRQFSNSRSEMNVSTLELGDSALYLCASSLSLSGTPETQYFGPGTRLTVL.